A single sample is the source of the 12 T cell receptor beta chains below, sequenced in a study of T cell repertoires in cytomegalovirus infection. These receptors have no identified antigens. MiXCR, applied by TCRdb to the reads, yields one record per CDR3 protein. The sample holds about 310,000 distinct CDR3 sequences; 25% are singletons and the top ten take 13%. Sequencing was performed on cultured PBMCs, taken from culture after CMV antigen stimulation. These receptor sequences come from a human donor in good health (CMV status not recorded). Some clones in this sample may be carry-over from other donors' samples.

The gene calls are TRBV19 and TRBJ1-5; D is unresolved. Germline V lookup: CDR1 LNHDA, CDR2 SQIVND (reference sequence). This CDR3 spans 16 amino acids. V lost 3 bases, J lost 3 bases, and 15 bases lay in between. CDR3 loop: CASSIWGGNNNQPQHF. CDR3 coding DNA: TGTGCCAGTAGTATTTGGGGAGGGAATAACAATCAGCCCCAGCATTTT.

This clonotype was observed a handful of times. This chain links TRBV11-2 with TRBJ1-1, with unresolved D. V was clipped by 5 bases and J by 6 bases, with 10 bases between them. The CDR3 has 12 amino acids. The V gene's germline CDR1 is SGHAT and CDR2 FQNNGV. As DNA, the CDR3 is TGTGCCAGCAGCATTCTTCGCGCTGAAGCTTTCTTT. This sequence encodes CASSILRAEAFF.

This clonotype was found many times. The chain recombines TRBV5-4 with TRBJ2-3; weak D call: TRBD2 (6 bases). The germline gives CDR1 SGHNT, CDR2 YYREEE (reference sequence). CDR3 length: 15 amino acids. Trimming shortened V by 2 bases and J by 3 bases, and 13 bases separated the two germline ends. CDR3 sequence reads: CASSFRGNWTDTQYF. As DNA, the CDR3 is TGTGCCAGCAGCTTTCGGGGGAATTGGACAGATACGCAGTATTTT.

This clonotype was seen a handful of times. The CDR3 protein is CASSPFSGTNYGYTF. DNA of the CDR3: TGTGCCAGCAGTCCTTTTTCTGGGACGAACTATGGCTACACCTTC. The rearrangement joins TRBV28 to TRBJ1-2, with D maybe TRBD1 (5 bases). Germline lookup yields CDR1 MDHEN and CDR2 SYDVKM. V was cut by 5 bases and J by 2 bases, with 15 bases left in between. This CDR3 has 15 residues.

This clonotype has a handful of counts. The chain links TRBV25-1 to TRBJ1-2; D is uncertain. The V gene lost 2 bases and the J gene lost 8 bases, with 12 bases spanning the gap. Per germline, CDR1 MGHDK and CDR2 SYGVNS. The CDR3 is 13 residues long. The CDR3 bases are TGTGCCAGCAGTGAAAGGGATCTGGGGGGCTACACCTTC. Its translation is CASSERDLGGYTF.

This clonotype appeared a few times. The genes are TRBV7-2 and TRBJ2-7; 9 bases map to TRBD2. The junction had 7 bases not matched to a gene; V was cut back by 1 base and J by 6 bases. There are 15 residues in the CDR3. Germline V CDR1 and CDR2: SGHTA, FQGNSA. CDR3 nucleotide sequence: TGTGCCAGCAGCTTAGTAGCGGGAGAGGCCGCCGAGCAGTACTTC. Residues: CASSLVAGEAAEQYF.

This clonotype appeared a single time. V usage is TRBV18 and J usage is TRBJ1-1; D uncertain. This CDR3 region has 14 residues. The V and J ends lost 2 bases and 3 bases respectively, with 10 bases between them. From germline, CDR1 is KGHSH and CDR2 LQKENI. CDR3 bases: TGTGCCAGCTCACCATTCGGGGAGGACACTGAAGCTTTCTTT. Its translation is CASSPFGEDTEAFF.

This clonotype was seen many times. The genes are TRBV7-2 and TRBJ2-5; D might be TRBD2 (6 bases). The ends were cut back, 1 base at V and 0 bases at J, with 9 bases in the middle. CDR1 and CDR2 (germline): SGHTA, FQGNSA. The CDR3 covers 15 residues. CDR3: CASSLVSSDQETQYF. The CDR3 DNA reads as TGTGCCAGCAGCTTAGTTTCTAGCGACCAAGAGACCCAGTACTTC. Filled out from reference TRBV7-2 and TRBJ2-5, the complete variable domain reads GAGVSQSPSNKVTEKGKDVELRCDPISGHTALYWYRQSLGQGLEFLIYFQGNSAPDKSGLPSDRFSAERTGGSVSTLTIQRTQQEDSAVYLCASSLVSSDQETQYFGPGTRLLVL.

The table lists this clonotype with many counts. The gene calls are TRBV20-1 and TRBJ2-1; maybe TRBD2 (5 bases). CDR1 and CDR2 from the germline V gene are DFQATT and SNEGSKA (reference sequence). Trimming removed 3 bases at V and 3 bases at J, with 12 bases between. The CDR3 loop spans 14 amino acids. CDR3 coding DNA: TGCAGTGCTAGTCGGGAAGAGTACTACAATGAGCAGTTCTTC. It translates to CSASREEYYNEQFF.

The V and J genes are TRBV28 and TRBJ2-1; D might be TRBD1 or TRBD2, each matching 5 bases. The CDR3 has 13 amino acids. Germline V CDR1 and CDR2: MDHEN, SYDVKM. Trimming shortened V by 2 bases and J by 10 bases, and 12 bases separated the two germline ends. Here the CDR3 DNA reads TGTGCCAGCAGTTTAGTGGGGCGAGGGGAGCAGTTCTTC. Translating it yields CASSLVGRGEQFF.

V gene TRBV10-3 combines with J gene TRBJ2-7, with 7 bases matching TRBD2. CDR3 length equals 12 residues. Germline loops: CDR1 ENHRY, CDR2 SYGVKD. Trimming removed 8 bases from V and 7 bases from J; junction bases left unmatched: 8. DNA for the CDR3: TGTGCCATCCGGGACTACCTCTGTGAGCAGTACGTC. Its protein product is CAIRDYLCEQYV.

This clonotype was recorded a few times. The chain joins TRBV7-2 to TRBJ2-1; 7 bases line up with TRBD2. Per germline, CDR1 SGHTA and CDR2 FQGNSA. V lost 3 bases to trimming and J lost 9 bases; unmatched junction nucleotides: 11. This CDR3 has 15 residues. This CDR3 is CASSLGLSSLAEQFF. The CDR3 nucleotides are TGTGCCAGCAGCTTGGGACTATCCTCGTTGGCTGAGCAGTTCTTC.